These T cell receptor beta chains were read from a single sample in a study of OX40 agonist ivuxolimab in advanced cancers. Method: immunoSEQ multiplex PCR; TCRdb's copy keeps in-frame clones and lacks some. The sample comprises under 80,000 clones, over 85% of which are singletons, and about 0.32% rests with the top ten. The specimen comprised CD4+ or CD8+ T cells sorted from blood, sampled in a trial of the OX40 agonist ivuxolimab. These receptors came from an adult with an advanced solid tumor such as melanoma, head and neck, liver or kidney cancer. The CDR3 runs from the conserved cysteine through the conserved F or W. Fields, in order: D gene, V gene, J gene, CDR3 protein. A D gene is named only where the DNA matches it firmly.

>TRBD2|TRBV5-1|TRBJ2-3
CASSLFSGGATDTQYF
>.|TRBV30|TRBJ2-2
CAWSVLVEAAGELFF
>.|TRBV6-6|TRBJ1-4
CASTEGVTNEKLFF
>.|TRBV5-1|TRBJ2-3
CASSLGRNGFTDTQYF
>.|TRBV2|TRBJ2-1
CASSEARFTGWDNEQFF
>.|TRBV30|TRBJ2-2
CAGGGGGNTGELFF
>.|TRBV7-9|TRBJ2-7
CASSLGSRNTYEQYF
>.|TRBV7-2|TRBJ1-4
CASSWRDSEKLFF
>.|TRBV19|TRBJ2-1
CASMLGAGYNEQFF
>.|TRBV5-1|TRBJ2-7
CASSLGQYYEQYF
>.|TRBV5-4|TRBJ2-3
CASSSRQESTDTQYF
>.|TRBV2|TRBJ1-3
CAGRGTGNTIYF
>.|TRBV5-1|TRBJ1-1
CASSAEGQGFSEAFF
>.|TRBV10-3|TRBJ2-2
CATGTSPNLGVPGELFF
>TRBD2|TRBV5-1|TRBJ2-3
CASSSTGASGSWSDTQYF
>TRBD1|TRBV11-2|TRBJ2-5
CASSPEAGTGGKETQYF